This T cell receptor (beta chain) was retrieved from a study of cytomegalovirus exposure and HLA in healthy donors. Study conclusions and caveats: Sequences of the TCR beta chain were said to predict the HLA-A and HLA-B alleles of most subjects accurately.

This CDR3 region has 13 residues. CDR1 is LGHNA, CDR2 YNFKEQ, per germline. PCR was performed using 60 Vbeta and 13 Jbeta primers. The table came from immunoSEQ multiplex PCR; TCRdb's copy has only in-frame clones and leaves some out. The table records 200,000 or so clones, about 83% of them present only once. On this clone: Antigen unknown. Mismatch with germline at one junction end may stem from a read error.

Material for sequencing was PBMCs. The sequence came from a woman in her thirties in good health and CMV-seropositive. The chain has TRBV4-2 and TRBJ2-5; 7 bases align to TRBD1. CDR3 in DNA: TGTGCCGGCAGCCTGACAGGGTCAGAGACCCAGTACTTC. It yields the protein CAGSLTGSETQYF.